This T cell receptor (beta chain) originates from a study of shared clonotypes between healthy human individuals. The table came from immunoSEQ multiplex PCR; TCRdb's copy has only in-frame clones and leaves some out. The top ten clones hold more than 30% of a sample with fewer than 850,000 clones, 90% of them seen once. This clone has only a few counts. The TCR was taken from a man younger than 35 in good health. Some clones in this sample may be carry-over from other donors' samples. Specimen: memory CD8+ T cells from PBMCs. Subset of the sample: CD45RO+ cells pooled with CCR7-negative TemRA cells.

CDR3 sequence (DNA): TGTGCCAGCAGTATTATCAGGGGGTCGGACACTGAAGCTTTCTTT. This codes for CASSIIRGSDTEAFF. The chain combines TRBV27 with TRBJ1-1, with 7 bases that match TRBD1. This CDR3 comprises 15 residues. CDR1 is MNHEY and CDR2 is SMNVEV in the germline V gene (reference sequence). Losses at the gene ends were 5 bases for V and 3 bases for J; bases not matched to a gene: 9.